This is a list of T cell receptor beta chains from one sample in a study of T cell repertoires in cytomegalovirus infection. Antigen specificity for these receptors is unknown. TCRdb reprocessed the reads via MiXCR and lists one record per CDR3 protein. The sample yields fewer than 1,000,000 distinct CDR3 sequences, approximately 32% seen once. The source was cultured CD8+ T cells from PBMCs, collected from culture after CMV antigen stimulation. These receptors originate from a human donor in good health (CMV status not recorded). Some clones in this sample may be carry-over from other donors' samples. CDR3s include the opening cysteine and the closing phenylalanine or tryptophan. Each record gives: J gene, V gene, clone size, D gene, CDR3 protein, CDR3 DNA. D genes are given only for firm matches. Clone sizes are given selectively: once, few, many, or a class where the clone is expanded.

>TRBJ2-3|TRBV5-8|.|.
CASSQGQAITDTQYF
TGTGCCAGCAGCCAAGGGCAGGCAATCACAGATACGCAGTATTTT
>TRBJ2-1|TRBV6-5|few|TRBD2
CASSYSQAGAYNEQFF
TGTGCCAGCAGTTACTCGCAAGCGGGGGCCTACAATGAGCAGTTCTTC
>TRBJ2-1|TRBV7-3|.|TRBD2
CASSVRTSAPYNEQFF
TGTGCCAGCAGCGTAAGAACTAGCGCCCCTTACAATGAGCAGTTCTTC
>TRBJ1-1|TRBV7-2|.|TRBD1
CASSLARTQGIEAFF
TGTGCCAGCAGCTTAGCGAGAACACAGGGGATTGAAGCTTTCTTT
>TRBJ2-3|TRBV4-1|many|.
CASSQDGPGSSTDTQYF
TGCGCCAGCAGCCAAGATGGCCCAGGTTCTAGCACAGATACGCAGTATTTT
>TRBJ1-2|TRBV2|.|.
CASSEALAQNYGYTF
TGTGCCAGCAGTGAAGCGCTGGCCCAGAACTATGGCTACACCTTC
>TRBJ1-1|TRBV4-1|.|.
CASSPGTMNTEAFF
TGCGCCAGCAGCCCCGGGACCATGAACACTGAAGCTTTCTTT
>TRBJ2-3|TRBV2|.|TRBD1
CTSSVPIGQGTDTQYF
TGTACCAGCAGTGTACCCATAGGACAGGGCACAGATACGCAGTATTTT
>TRBJ1-4|TRBV11-1|few|.
CASSLGGRGLFF
TGTGCCAGCAGCTTAGGCGGACGGGGACTGTTTTTT
>TRBJ1-3|TRBV28|.|.
CASRSRGTGNTIYF
TGTGCCAGTAGGTCGCGGGGGACGGGAAACACCATATATTTT
>TRBJ2-2|TRBV6-8|.|.
CASSFQGRAGELFF
TGTGCCAGCAGTTTCCAGGGGAGGGCCGGGGAGCTGTTTTTT
>TRBJ1-5|TRBV20-1|many|.
CSARRRVFSGNQPQHF
TGCAGTGCTAGAAGGAGGGTTTTTTCCGGCAATCAGCCCCAGCATTTT
>TRBJ2-3|TRBV4-1|few|.
CASAEWTEDTQYF
TGCGCCAGCGCCGAATGGACGGAAGATACGCAGTATTTT
>TRBJ1-3|TRBV7-6|few|.
CASSSTGTAGNTIYF
TGTGCCAGCAGCTCAACCGGGACGGCTGGAAACACCATATATTTT
>TRBJ2-1|TRBV9|.|.
CASSVGSTHGSYNEQFF
TGTGCCAGCAGCGTAGGAAGTACCCACGGCTCCTACAATGAGCAGTTCTTC
>TRBJ2-7|TRBV12-3/TRBV12-4|.|.
CASSFVRGKDLGEQYF
TGTGCCAGCAGTTTCGTTCGAGGGAAGGATTTAGGCGAGCAGTACTTC
>TRBJ1-2|TRBV20-1|.|.
CSARPGLGEGYTF
TGCAGTGCTAGACCGGGGTTGGGGGAAGGCTACACCTTC
>TRBJ2-7|TRBV20-1|.|.
CSARKGLNYEQYF
TGCAGTGCTAGAAAGGGGCTTAACTACGAGCAGTACTTC
>TRBJ1-1|TRBV27|many|.
CASSLIVGVTEAFF
TGTGCCAGCAGTTTAATTGTTGGGGTTACTGAAGCTTTCTTT
>TRBJ2-1|TRBV7-6|many|TRBD2
CASSYGGVPLYNEQFF
TGTGCCAGCAGCTATGGGGGGGTCCCTTTGTACAATGAGCAGTTCTTC
>TRBJ2-7|TRBV7-9|few|TRBD1
CASSLETGQGFPTDGEQYF
TGTGCCAGCAGCTTAGAAACGGGACAGGGCTTTCCGACCGATGGCGAGCAGTACTTC
>TRBJ1-3|TRBV12-3/TRBV12-4|.|.
CASTHGGPGNTIYF
TGTGCCAGCACCCATGGGGGGCCGGGAAACACCATATATTTT
>TRBJ2-5|TRBV4-1|.|.
CASSHLRGRQETQYF
TGCGCCAGCAGCCATCTCAGGGGCAGGCAAGAGACCCAGTACTTC
>TRBJ1-1|TRBV5-1|.|.
CASSPLPDRSLNTEAFF
TGCGCCAGCAGCCCCCTACCGGACAGATCCTTGAACACTGAAGCTTTCTTT
>TRBJ2-1|TRBV24-1|few|.
CATSDPTQINPYNEQFF
TGTGCCACCAGTGATCCCACACAGATTAATCCCTACAATGAGCAGTTCTTC
>TRBJ2-1|TRBV7-2|many|.
CASSLDPGADEQFF
TGTGCCAGCAGCTTAGACCCAGGGGCGGATGAGCAGTTCTTC
>TRBJ1-4|TRBV4-2|.|.
CASSQVAGEKLFF
TGTGCCAGCAGCCAAGTTGCTGGTGAAAAACTGTTTTTT
>TRBJ1-3|TRBV7-2|few|.
CASSYWDPGNTIYF
TGTGCCAGCAGCTATTGGGACCCTGGAAACACCATATATTTT
>TRBJ1-4|TRBV6-1|.|TRBD1
CASSEGQALNEKLFF
TGTGCCAGCAGTGAGGGACAGGCGCTTAATGAAAAACTGTTTTTT
>TRBJ1-1|TRBV27|.|.
CASSLLGDATEAFF
TGTGCCAGCAGTTTACTTGGGGATGCCACTGAAGCTTTCTTT
>TRBJ1-1|TRBV19|.|.
CASSSRRANTEAFF
TGTGCCAGTAGTTCCCGAAGGGCGAACACTGAAGCTTTCTTT
>TRBJ2-7|TRBV12-3/TRBV12-4|.|.
CASTPGDSYEQYF
TGTGCCAGCACCCCCGGGGACTCCTACGAGCAGTACTTC
>TRBJ2-5|TRBV7-9|few|.
CASSLERGIQETQYF
TGTGCCAGCAGCTTAGAACGAGGGATCCAAGAGACCCAGTACTTC
>TRBJ2-5|TRBV5-5|.|TRBD1
CASSRETQGAGETQYF
TGTGCCAGCAGCCGGGAGACACAGGGGGCTGGAGAGACCCAGTACTTC
>TRBJ2-2|TRBV7-2|many|.
CASSLARLQPGELFF
TGTGCCAGCAGCTTAGCTCGCCTGCAGCCCGGGGAGCTGTTTTTT
>TRBJ2-7|TRBV6-6|.|.
CASTQGLGAYEQYF
TGTGCCAGCACCCAGGGGCTGGGGGCCTACGAGCAGTACTTC
>TRBJ1-2|TRBV9|many|.
CASSGVRGYTF
TGTGCCAGCAGCGGGGTGCGTGGCTACACCTTC
>TRBJ2-1|TRBV7-9|.|TRBD2
CASSSGGGLVFRSSYNEQFF
TGTGCCAGCAGCTCCGGGGGGGGACTAGTGTTTAGAAGCTCCTACAATGAGCAGTTCTTC
>TRBJ2-1|TRBV7-3|few|TRBD2
CASSPAPGLADYNEQFF
TGTGCCAGCAGCCCAGCCCCGGGACTAGCGGACTACAATGAGCAGTTCTTC
>TRBJ2-3|TRBV19|.|.
CASSVLGTGTDTQYF
TGTGCCAGTAGTGTTCTGGGAACTGGCACAGATACGCAGTATTTT
>TRBJ1-2|TRBV7-2|many|TRBD1
CASSRQGATGYTF
TGTGCCAGCAGTCGACAGGGAGCAACCGGCTACACCTTC
>TRBJ2-3|TRBV29-1|few|.
CSVEETNTDTQYF
TGCAGCGTTGAAGAGACTAACACAGATACGCAGTATTTT
>TRBJ1-5|TRBV4-3|few|TRBD1
CASSQDWDTGTGGQPQHF
TGCGCCAGCAGCCAAGATTGGGATACCGGGACAGGAGGGCAGCCCCAGCATTTT
>TRBJ2-7|TRBV29-1|.|.
CSVGGSAHEQYF
TGCAGCGTTGGAGGATCTGCCCACGAGCAGTACTTC
>TRBJ2-3|TRBV4-1|few|.
CASSQVANTDTQYF
TGCGCCAGCAGCCAAGTGGCCAACACAGATACGCAGTATTTT
>TRBJ2-5|TRBV7-9|.|.
CASSQPSGETQYF
TGTGCCAGCAGCCAACCCAGCGGCGAGACCCAGTACTTC
>TRBJ2-1|TRBV6-5|.|.
CASSYSIQGNEQFF
TGTGCCAGCAGTTACTCGATACAGGGCAATGAGCAGTTCTTC
>TRBJ2-5|TRBV10-3|.|.
CAISTSTDLQETQYF
TGTGCCATCAGTACCTCCACGGATTTACAAGAGACCCAGTACTTC
>TRBJ2-7|TRBV2|.|TRBD2
CASYETSGGTSYEQYF
TGTGCCAGCTATGAGACTAGCGGGGGAACCTCCTACGAGCAGTACTTC